Below are 27 T cell receptor beta chains sequenced from a single sample in a study of shared T cell receptors in the human thymus (dated by TCRdb to 2020 to 2023). Libraries were built with the immunoSEQ multiplex PCR assay. As stored in TCRdb, this immuneACCESS dataset retains in-frame rearrangements with V and J assigned. A fraction of the clones does not appear; measured against another copy, unresolved V genes explain less than half of the discrepancy, and the remainder lacks a known reason. This sample is represented by roughly 550,000 clones; 78% of them were singletons. The ten largest account for roughly 0.013% of the sample. The same sample was also studied in work on human thymus T cells.

Material: thymocytes. Receptors originate from a boy under three years old with a congenital heart defect. Donor details come from another sample of the same person, matched by shared clones.

The rearrangement uses TRBV12-5 and TRBJ2-1; 10 bases line up with TRBD2. CDR3 size: 16 residues. Trimming at V came to 0 bases and at J to 2 bases, leaving 1 base not matched to a gene. CDR1 and CDR2 (germline): LGHNT, FRNRAP. CDR3 amino acids: CASGLVAGGAYNEQFF. CDR3 DNA sequence: TGTGCTAGTGGTTTGGTAGCGGGAGGGGCCTACAATGAGCAGTTCTTC.

This chain connects TRBV27 to TRBJ2-3; no firm D call. The CDR3 extends over 17 amino acids. Trimming took 3 bases from V and 1 from J, leaving 17 bases between them. The germline V gene encodes CDR1 MNHEY and CDR2 SMNVEV (reference sequence). In nucleotides, the CDR3 is TGTGCCAGCAGTTTGGCAATTCCATCCGTTGGCACAGATACGCAGTATTTT. It yields the protein CASSLAIPSVGTDTQYF.

The chain employs TRBV6-1 and TRBJ2-7, with 7 bases fitting TRBD1. V gave up 0 bases and J gave up 2 bases; unmatched junction bases: 7. The CDR3 runs 16 residues. Germline V lookup: CDR1 MNHNS, CDR2 SASEGT. CDR3 sequence reads: CASSEARTQGPYEQYF. The DNA of the CDR3 is TGTGCCAGCAGTGAAGCGAGAACACAGGGGCCCTACGAGCAGTACTTC.

CDR3 coding DNA: TGTGCCAGCAGTCCACCGGGACAGGGGACAGATACGCAGTATTTT. Protein: CASSPPGQGTDTQYF. The chain uses TRBV28 and TRBJ2-3, with TRBD1 identical over 10 bases. The V gene end was trimmed by 5 bases and the J gene end by 3 bases; junction bases not matched to a gene: 5. The germline gives CDR1 MDHEN, CDR2 SYDVKM. The CDR3 spans 15 residues.

This rearrangement joins TRBV10-1 to TRBJ2-1, with a weak D call TRBD2 (6 bases). V lost 0 bases to trimming and J lost 0 bases, with 18 bases between them. There are 19 residues in the CDR3. Germline CDR1 WNHNN, CDR2 SYGVQD (reference sequence). Here the CDR3 reads CASSESLATGTSSYNEQFF. For the CDR3, the DNA is TGCGCCAGCAGTGAGTCGCTCGCCACCGGGACTTCCTCCTACAATGAGCAGTTCTTC.

The genes are TRBV11-2 and TRBJ2-7; TRBD2 aligns across 10 bases. V trimming: 3 bases; J trimming: 3 bases; junction bases outside the gene matches: 11. The CDR3 has 17 residues. Germline V lookup: CDR1 SGHAT, CDR2 FQNNGV. CDR3 coding DNA: TGTGCCAGCAGCTTCAAGGCTAGCGGGAGCCTTTGCTACGAGCAGTACTTC. It specifies CASSFKASGSLCYEQYF.

This rearrangement joins TRBV7-2 to TRBJ1-1; 10 nucleotides line up with TRBD1. The germline CDR1 and CDR2 sequences are SGHTA and FQGNSA. The CDR3 is made up of 15 amino acids. J was trimmed by 8 bases and V by 5 bases; bases with no gene match: 11. CDR3 sequence: CASSPPGQGDREAFF. The CDR3 nucleotides read TGTGCCAGCAGCCCACCCGGACAGGGGGACAGGGAAGCTTTCTTT. The variable domain in full, with the rest retrieved from reference TRBV7-2 and TRBJ1-1, is GAGVSQSPSNKVTEKGKDVELRCDPISGHTALYWYRQSLGQGLEFLIYFQGNSAPDKSGLPSDRFSAERTGGSVSTLTIQRTQQEDSAVYLCASSPPGQGDREAFFGQGTRLTVV.

This chain uses TRBV4-3 with TRBJ2-3; D may be TRBD1 (6 bases). CDR3 length: 16 amino acids. Deletions cut 0 bases from V and 3 bases from J, with 13 bases between. The germline V gene has CDR1 LGHNA and CDR2 YSLEER. The CDR3 region has the DNA TGCGCCAGCAGCCAAGATAGGAGGCAGGGGACAGATACGCAGTATTTT. Encoded protein: CASSQDRRQGTDTQYF.

The chain employs TRBV28 and TRBJ2-1; 9 nucleotides match TRBD1. The germline V gene encodes CDR1 MDHEN and CDR2 SYDVKM. The CDR3 covers 16 residues. V shed 5 bases and J 7 bases; nucleotides not matched to a gene: 12. This chain's CDR3 is CASSDTRDRVVNEQFF. CDR3 in DNA: TGTGCCAGCAGTGATACCCGGGACAGGGTAGTTAATGAGCAGTTCTTC. The full variable domain, with the rest looked up from reference TRBV28 and TRBJ2-1, is DVKVTQSSRYLVKRTGEKVFLECVQDMDHENMFWYRQDPGLGLRLIYFSYDVKMKEKGDIPEGYSVSREKKERFSLILESASTNQTSMYLCASSDTRDRVVNEQFFGPGTRLTVL.

This chain links TRBV15 with TRBJ2-3, with a tentative D call TRBD2 (5 bases). The CDR3 has 18 amino acids. Trimming removed 0 bases at V and 2 bases at J, with 18 bases between. Germline loops: CDR1 LNHNV, CDR2 YYDKDF (reference sequence). The CDR3 loop is CATSREGNSGSFTDTQYF. In DNA form, the CDR3 reads TGTGCCACCAGCAGAGAAGGCAACTCGGGATCTTTCACAGATACGCAGTATTTT.

This clone occurred a few times. CDR3 sequence (DNA): TGTGCCAGCAGTAAGCTAGCGGGTCCCAAAGATGAGCAGTTCTTC. Protein: CASSKLAGPKDEQFF. This chain joins TRBV6-4 and TRBJ2-1, with TRBD2 matching 8 bases. Germline CDR1 and CDR2: MRHNA and SNTAGT. The CDR3 runs 15 residues. With V trimmed by 5 bases and J by 8 bases, 11 bases remained unmatched.

The chain is built from TRBV19 and TRBJ1-2, with unresolved D. Between the trimmed V and J ends, which lost 5 bases and 6 bases, there was a span of 16 bases. The CDR3 spans 14 residues. The V gene's germline CDR1 is LNHDA and CDR2 SQIVND (reference sequence). The DNA for the CDR3 is TGTGCCAGTAGTCCTGGAGGGCCAGGACATGGCTACACCTTC. It yields the protein CASSPGGPGHGYTF.

Only a few counts were recorded for this clone. The chain is built from TRBV2 and TRBJ2-7; D is perhaps TRBD2 (6 bases). Trimming took off 0 bases at V and 2 bases at J, with 17 bases between the two ends. Looked up from germline, CDR1 is SNHLY and CDR2 is FYNNEI. This CDR3 spans 17 amino acids. CDR3: CASSEALAGGGAYEQYF. The DNA for the CDR3 is TGTGCCAGCAGTGAAGCGCTAGCCGGAGGAGGGGCCTACGAGCAGTACTTC.

The gene calls are TRBV7-8 and TRBJ2-1; TRBD2 matches 9 bases. The germline gives CDR1 SGHVS, CDR2 FQNEAQ. V shed 2 bases, J shed 0 bases, and the junction held 17 bases outside the gene matches. The CDR3 extends over 21 amino acids. The CDR3 spells CASSLSPKREEGEGSYNEQFF. The CDR3 bases are TGTGCCAGCAGCTTATCACCAAAGCGGGAGGAGGGGGAGGGCTCCTACAATGAGCAGTTCTTC. Full variable domain (rest looked up from reference TRBV7-8 and TRBJ2-1): GAGVSQSPRYKVAKRGQDVALRCDPISGHVSLFWYQQALGQGPEFLTYFQNEAQLDKSGLPSDRFFAERPEGSVSTLKIQRTQQEDSAVYLCASSLSPKREEGEGSYNEQFFGPGTRLTVL.

The chain combines TRBV6-4 with TRBJ1-2; perhaps TRBD1 as D (5 bases). Germline-derived CDR1 and CDR2 are MRHNA and SNTAGT. Trimming stripped 0 bases from V and 5 bases from J, with 19 bases between. The CDR3 sequence is 17 residues long. For the CDR3, the DNA is TGTGCCAGCAGTGACTCGATCGGACACATACTCCCATATGGCTACACCTTC. Translated, it gives CASSDSIGHILPYGYTF.

The chain joins TRBV19 to TRBJ2-7, with 8 bases aligning to TRBD1. The CDR3 loop spans 18 amino acids. Per germline, CDR1 LNHDA and CDR2 SQIVND (reference sequence). V lost 5 bases and J lost 4; bases outside the gene matches: 19. The CDR3 DNA is TGTGCCAGTAGTTCTCCCCCAGGGGGCCTGGGGAAACGTTACGAGCAGTACTTC. Translating it yields CASSSPPGGLGKRYEQYF.

This clone was counted only a few times. The chain combines TRBV6-6 with TRBJ1-2, with D perhaps matching TRBD1 (6 bases). Per the germline V gene, CDR1 is MNHNY and CDR2 is SVGAGI (reference sequence). V gave up 6 bases and J gave up 4 bases, with 15 bases separating them. CDR3 length: 14 residues. CDR3 residues: CASSPGARIYGYTF. CDR3 sequence (DNA): TGTGCCAGCAGCCCAGGGGCCCGGATCTATGGCTACACCTTC.

This clone showed up just once. J is TRBJ1-1 and V is TRBV6-1; 7 bases are shared with TRBD1. V was pared by 7 bases and J by 4 bases, with 6 bases of the junction left unmatched. Per germline, CDR1 MNHNS and CDR2 SASEGT. The CDR3 runs 13 residues. CDR3: CASIFDRATEAFF. CDR3 in DNA: TGTGCCAGCATTTTCGACAGGGCCACTGAAGCTTTCTTT.

The chain combines TRBV14 with TRBJ2-7; 13 nucleotides line up with TRBD2. CDR1 SGHDN and CDR2 FVKESK come from the germline V gene. Losses at the gene ends were 4 bases for V and 2 bases for J; bases not matched to a gene: 8. This CDR3 comprises 17 residues. CDR3 nucleotides: TGTGCCAGCAGCCCAGGACTAGCGGGGGAAAGGGCCTACGAGCAGTACTTC. Translated, it gives CASSPGLAGERAYEQYF.

The chain is built from TRBV19 and TRBJ1-1; 7 bases align to TRBD1. This CDR3 region has 14 residues. Germline lookup yields CDR1 LNHDA and CDR2 SQIVND (reference sequence). The V segment lost 5 bases and the J segment 2 bases; nucleotides outside the gene matches: 5. The DNA of the CDR3 is TGTGCCAGTAGTTTCCAGGGGGGCAACACTGAAGCTTTCTTT. It translates to CASSFQGGNTEAFF.

The chain employs TRBV2 and TRBJ1-3; D unresolved. Between the trimmed V and J ends, which lost 1 base and 0 bases, there was a span of 10 bases. This CDR3 comprises 16 residues. Per germline, CDR1 SNHLY and CDR2 FYNNEI. CDR3 loop: CASSEGLETSGNTIYF. The CDR3 DNA reads as TGTGCCAGCAGTGAAGGGTTGGAGACCTCTGGAAACACCATATATTTT.

The V call is TRBV27, the J call TRBJ2-7, with D possibly matching TRBD2 (6 bases). Trimming took 0 bases from V and 6 from J, leaving 12 bases between them. The CDR3 contains 14 residues. CDR1 is MNHEY and CDR2 is SMNVEV in the germline V gene (reference sequence). The CDR3 reads CASSLSGGVFEQYF. The CDR3 DNA follows: TGTGCCAGCAGTTTATCGGGGGGAGTGTTCGAGCAGTACTTC.

This sequence joins TRBV7-9 and TRBJ2-6; weak D call: TRBD1 (5 bases). V dropped 5 bases and J dropped 2 bases, with 10 bases sitting between them. CDR1 and CDR2 (germline): SEHNR, FQNEAQ (reference sequence). CDR3 length: 15 amino acids. CDR3 sequence: CASSKIRAGANVLTF. CDR3 bases: TGTGCCAGCAGCAAAATCAGGGCTGGGGCCAACGTCCTGACTTTC.

CDR3 nucleotide sequence: TGTGCCAGCAGTCTGCGACAGGGATCCTACAATGAGCAGTTCTTC. Its translation is CASSLRQGSYNEQFF. The chain joins TRBV27 to TRBJ2-1; 7 bases align to TRBD1. CDR1 MNHEY and CDR2 SMNVEV come from the germline V gene (reference sequence). The V segment lost 5 bases and the J segment 1 base; nucleotides outside the gene matches: 5. The CDR3 has 15 residues.

V is TRBV15 and J is TRBJ2-5; D may be TRBD2 (5 bases). Looked up from germline, CDR1 is LNHNV and CDR2 is YYDKDF (reference sequence). The ends were cut back, 4 bases at V and 0 bases at J, with 18 bases in the middle. The CDR3 consists of 17 residues. The CDR3 nucleotides read TGTGCCACCAGCAAACCCTCGGGGTGCAGGTACCAAGAGACCCAGTACTTC. Translating gives CATSKPSGCRYQETQYF.

This chain joins TRBV28 and TRBJ2-6; 11 bases map to TRBD1. V lost 5 bases and J lost 0; bases outside the gene matches: 3. The CDR3 consists of 17 residues. Germline values: CDR1 MDHEN, CDR2 SYDVKM. The CDR3 protein is CASSRDRGNSGANVLTF. CDR3 nucleotides: TGTGCCAGCAGTCGGGACAGGGGGAACTCTGGGGCCAACGTCCTGACTTTC.

This chain uses TRBV7-9 with TRBJ2-1; 7 nucleotides align to TRBD2. Per germline, CDR1 SEHNR and CDR2 FQNEAQ (reference sequence). Trimming cost V 2 bases and J 4 bases; bases outside gene matches: 5. CDR3 length: 15 residues. The CDR3 spells CASSLKRGPYNEQFF. CDR3 DNA sequence: TGTGCCAGCAGCTTAAAGCGGGGCCCTTACAATGAGCAGTTCTTC.